The source of this TCR beta chain is a study of cytomegalovirus exposure and HLA in healthy donors listed by TCRdb under 2017. At the level of the whole study: In an earlier analysis of several hundred of the donors, 276 Gb of sequence data and some 120 million unique TCR beta sequences from about 190 million T cells were reported. About 330 gigabases of sequencing data and around 80 million unique TCR sequences made up an early release that covered nearly 650 HLA-typed donors. The genetic ancestry cluster associated with self-reported Caucasian donors included 70% to 85% of the 398 genotyped donors. The aim of the study was to test whether cataloging public T cell receptors could identify signatures of past pathogen exposure. The T cell repertoires of about 700 subjects were profiled by immunosequencing and related to cytomegalovirus serostatus. Besides the first cohort of some 670 subjects, a separate validation cohort made up of about 120 different subjects was used. High-throughput TCR immunosequencing, statistical association of individual TCRs with disease status, and machine learning were combined to predict cytomegalovirus infection status. A later analysis re-examined previously published TCR beta repertoires from 610 or so donors and added high-resolution HLA genotyping to investigate patterns of TCR occurrence. In the later analysis, no new phenotypic data were used to find candidate immune exposures; instead, reliance was placed on TCR beta sequences and their occurrence across donors. An earlier analysis of more than 450 of the donors used high-throughput TCR beta sequencing to judge whether each TCR beta V gene segment behaved as functional or pseudogenic. Donor age, sex, ethnicity and CMV serostatus were compiled together with the repertoire data. A later genetic analysis used genome-wide SNP genotypes for 398 of the 666 donors, treating that subset as a discovery cohort. Every repertoire in the discovery cohort had been generated on one and the same sequencing platform. HLA typing covered class I and class II loci at four-digit resolution. The number of donors typed differed by locus, with about 629-640 for A, B, C, DRB1 and DQB1, around 500 for DQA1, about 610 for DPA1, and some 450 for DPB1. Several DR-DQ haplotypes were handled as single units for association and clustering because linkage in the cohort was strong. Among 398 genotyped donors of the cohort, an average of about 220,000 unique TCR beta nucleotide sequences was sequenced per donor, of which roughly 18% were non-productive. On the study overall, not on this receptor specifically: In vitro tests confirmed that a few of the cytomegalovirus-associated TCR beta chains recognize cytomegalovirus antigens. In a later analysis, HLA-associated TCR beta chains showed more clonal expansion and lower generation probabilities than non-associated chains that were equally common. When HLA alleles, especially DR and DQ, strongly co-occurred, attributing TCR associations to individual alleles was difficult. Correlated functional status among segregating V segments might be attributable to linkage disequilibrium, but an unknown experimental factor could not be ruled out. Immune exposure information for the cohort was limited to CMV serostatus. In a later analysis, several top co-occurrence clusters were reported to appear linked to parvovirus B19, influenza, CMV and Epstein-Barr virus. An association between a missense DCLRE1C variant and V-gene and J-gene trimming of TCR beta chains was found in a later genetic analysis and replicated in an independent cohort. In an earlier analysis of about 540 of the donors, most TCR beta V segments were observed in productive rearrangements about 90% or about 30% of the time, broadly matching IMGT annotations. It was suggested by the authors that the approach could potentially be generalized to other disease states and immunological phenotypes. Because HLA typing was unavailable for some donors at each locus, only the typed subset was used in association tests. Specific HLA alleles were associated with 15,000 to 20,000 TCR beta sequences at a false discovery rate of 0.05 in a later analysis. The cohort was sequenced for TCR beta chains only, and without alpha or paired-chain data the features that could be detected were limited. Presence/absence analyses assumed roughly uniform sequencing depth across donors, an assumption that may not hold. Some IMGT-functional V segments, including TRBV6-2 and TRBV6-3, could not be told apart with the 87-base-pair reads, so those segments were excluded. Because counts were too low, roughly 18 rarely observed V segments, including chromosome 9 orphons, were left out of the earlier analysis of about 620 of the donors. Most TCR sequences were observed very rarely across donors, whereas some public TCRs were present in many individuals. A later genetic analysis reported fewer N-insertions in productive TCRs among donors in an Asian-associated ancestry cluster than the approximately 670-donor mean. The study listed approximately 160 TCR beta chains as associated with cytomegalovirus. The classifier was reported to diagnose cytomegalovirus status with high specificity and sensitivity in both the original cohort and the validation cohort. A further reported finding was that TCR beta sequences accurately predicted the HLA-A and HLA-B alleles for most subjects in the first cohort. The sequencing pipeline was judged likely to have produced a cluster of highly shared sequence variants as a technical artifact. In a later analysis, the rate of TCR association differed among HLA loci, with DRB1 alleles having the most associated TCRs and HLA-C alleles having the fewest. Most CMV-associated TCR beta chains appeared to be HLA-restricted in a later analysis, and the HLA associations seemed to be driven largely by CMV exposure.

In regard to this clone: The antigen it recognizes is unknown. No base qualities exist here, and no much larger clone lies one base off it.

Libraries were constructed by the immunoSEQ multiplex PCR assay. A mixture of 60 forward primers for TCR Vbeta segments and 13 reverse primers for TCR Jbeta segments was used in the multiplex PCR. A multiplex PCR assay on genomic DNA amplified the CDR3 region of rearranged TCR beta genes. Amplified TCR beta libraries were sequenced as 87-base-pair reads on the Illumina HiSeq System. The paper's data handling went like this. In a later analysis, some 80 million unique TCR beta chains were counted across the 650 to 750 repertoires, and roughly 9.9 million of these chains were shared by at least two donors. Raw reads were error-corrected and collapsed into unique sequences by a nearest-neighbor algorithm in which closely related sequences were merged to remove PCR and sequencing errors. Alignment of CDR3 sequences to IMGT reference sequences was used to assign V, D and J gene segments. For a sequence to be retained, a match of at least six nucleotides to both a V gene segment and a J gene segment was required. A rearrangement was called productive if the CDR3 had no stop codons and remained in frame with V and J, and every other rearrangement was called non-productive. CDR3 was defined by IMGT convention, running from the second conserved V-encoded cysteine to the conserved J-encoded phenylalanine. The earlier analysis of about 560 of the donors excluded any sequence lacking an unambiguous match to a single V gene segment. In an earlier analysis of several hundred of the donors, V segments were called functional above 56.7% productive rearrangements and were called segregating when the between-donor standard deviation exceeded 5%. To diagnose cytomegalovirus status from the catalog of TCR beta chain sequences, a statistical classification framework was built. A later analysis assigned V and J genes by comparing TCR nucleotide sequences with IMGT/GENE-DB human TR gene sequences. Using the TCRdist pipeline, a later analysis assigned CDR3 sequences along with most-parsimonious VDJ recombination scenarios. A later analysis defined each TCR beta chain by its CDR3 amino acid sequence plus V-gene family, and excluded reads lacking a unique V-gene family. A later analysis removed 550 to 650 highly shared, low-generation-probability nucleotide sequences to deal with suspected cross-contamination and a sequencing artifact. A later analysis calculated a clonal expansion index for each public chain from normalized within-repertoire ranks of inferred template counts. A later analysis computed generation probabilities with a VDJ recombination model fitted to out-of-frame rearrangements, and checked the results against IGoR. In a later analysis, TCR-TCR, TCR-HLA and TCR-CMV co-occurrence was scored with hypergeometric tests, and a repertoire-size bias correction was applied to TCR pairs. To estimate false discovery rates, a later analysis permuted the HLA or CMV assignments 20 times. In a later analysis, co-occurring TCRs were grouped using DBSCAN, and TCRdist sequence similarity was added for clustering within HLA-allele-positive subsets. Repertoires with fewer than 30,000 or more than 120,000 public chains, plus five repertoires with anomalous nucleotide sharing, were excluded from co-occurrence clustering. TCRdb retrieved this table from immuneACCESS and kept in-frame rearrangements only. Not all clones are present; in checked studies, unresolved V genes account for under half, and no reason is known for the remainder. Clone size and the V and J calls come from that table; the DNA yielded D and trimming. Across this sample there are approximately 160,000 clones, with 82% seen only once. Of the sample, less than 1.6% falls within the top ten clones.

In total, around 600 healthy bone marrow donors made up the cohort. At the time of sampling, all cohort members were nominally healthy, though unrecorded immune exposures were likely present. The donor was CMV seropositive and belonged to the group of around 300 seropositive cohort members. A peripheral blood sample was collected from each donor, and TCR beta sequencing was performed on peripheral blood mononuclear cells. The Qiagen DNeasy Blood Extraction Kit was used to extract genomic DNA from the blood cell samples. CDR1 and CDR2 are drawn from the germline V gene: MNHEY, SVGAGI. V trim: 6 bases; J trim: 6 bases; unmatched bases: 5. The CDR3 starts with the cysteine, ends with the phenylalanine, and has 14 residues. Of all the DNA, just the CDR3 is kept, 42 bases in frame from base 1.

This chain is built from TRBV6-5 and TRBJ1-5; 10 of the junction bases match TRBD1. The sample comprised PBMCs. This TCR was recovered from a girl under 18 in good health and CMV-seropositive. The bases are TGTGCCAGCAGCCGGGACAGGGGAGGTCAGCCCCAGCATTTT. Protein translation: CASSRDRGGQPQHF.